One and the same sample provided the 30 T cell receptor beta chains below, sequenced in a study of a mutant IDH1 vaccine in newly diagnosed glioma. Some clones are missing from TCRdb's copy, which holds only in-frame ones; the method was immunoSEQ multiplex PCR. The table lists around 31,000 clones, about four fifths of them singletons. These TCRs are of unknown antigen specificity. Time point given: week 35, safety follow-up. The investigators gave 300 ug of mutant IDH1 20-mer peptide in each vaccine dose, together with topical imiquimod. The material sequenced was PBMCs, taken from a glioma patient whose treatment included an IDH1 peptide vaccine. These TCRs come from a man aged 25-45 years with glioma.

This chain links TRBV11-3 with TRBJ2-5; 8 bases map to TRBD1. The trim removed 1 base at V and 5 bases at J, leaving 6 bases unmatched. This CDR3 spans 15 amino acids. Looked up from germline, CDR1 is SGHNT and CDR2 is YENEEA. This CDR3 reads CASSLGQGARETQYF. CDR3 sequence (DNA): TGTGCCAGCAGCTTAGGTCAGGGGGCGAGGGAGACCCAGTACTTC.

J is TRBJ2-6 and V is TRBV11-2; D not certain. Trimming stripped 3 bases from V and 0 bases from J, with 6 bases between. The CDR3 totals 15 residues. Germline V gene sequence: CDR1 SGHAT, CDR2 FQNNGV. The DNA of the CDR3 is TGTGCCAGCAGCTTCGGCTACTCTGGGGCCAACGTCCTGACTTTC. The encoded protein is CASSFGYSGANVLTF. Using reference TRBV11-2 and TRBJ2-6 for the parts outside the CDR3, the full variable domain is EAGVAQSPRYKIIEKRQSVAFWCNPISGHATLYWYQQILGQGPKLLIQFQNNGVVDDSQLPKDRFSAERLKGVDSTLKIQPAKLEDSAVYLCASSFGYSGANVLTFGAGSRLTVL.

The V gene is TRBV19, the J gene TRBJ2-7, with a tentative D call TRBD2 (6 bases). Trimming pared 9 bases from V and 2 bases from J, leaving 17 bases between. The CDR3 has 14 amino acids. Germline lookup yields CDR1 LNHDA and CDR2 SQIVND (reference sequence). CDR3 nucleotide sequence: TGTGCCAGCCGCCGGGACTGGGCGGCCTACGAGCAGTACTTC. Its protein product is CASRRDWAAYEQYF.

The chain employs TRBV7-9 and TRBJ1-3; D is unresolved. Germline loops: CDR1 SEHNR, CDR2 FQNEAQ (reference sequence). V gave up 7 bases and J gave up 3 bases, with 10 bases separating them. This CDR3 is built from 13 residues. DNA for the CDR3: TGTGCCAGCATCGATAGGGTTGGAAACACCATATATTTT. Translated: CASIDRVGNTIYF.

The chain couples TRBV7-9 to TRBJ1-1, with D possibly TRBD1 on 5 matching bases. V was trimmed by 0 bases and J by 5 bases, leaving 7 bases between them. Looked up from germline, CDR1 is SEHNR and CDR2 is FQNEAQ (reference sequence). The CDR3 is 13 residues long. The CDR3 reads CASSLAGDTEAFF. In DNA form, the CDR3 reads TGTGCCAGCAGCTTAGCAGGGGATACTGAAGCTTTCTTT.

A few counts support this clone. The V and J genes are TRBV19 and TRBJ1-1, with D possibly TRBD1 on 6 matching bases. V lost 3 bases and J 1 base, leaving 12 bases between the germline ends. The germline V gene encodes CDR1 LNHDA and CDR2 SQIVND (reference sequence). The CDR3 extends over 15 amino acids. In DNA, the CDR3 is TGTGCCAGTAGTATCGTGGGACAAAGGAACACTGAAGCTTTCTTT. Protein: CASSIVGQRNTEAFF.

The J gene is TRBJ2-5, the V gene TRBV28; no reliable D call. The V end was cut by 2 bases, the J end by 0 bases, with 16 bases between. CDR3 length equals 17 residues. Looked up from germline, CDR1 is MDHEN and CDR2 is SYDVKM. CDR3 sequence (DNA): TGTGCCAGCAGTTTACCCTTACTACGGGCGTACCAAGAGACCCAGTACTTC. Translating it yields CASSLPLLRAYQETQYF.

The genes are TRBV7-2 and TRBJ2-7; 8 positions agree with TRBD2. V gave up 5 bases and J gave up 3 bases; unmatched junction bases: 9. The CDR3 is 15 amino acids. CDR1 and CDR2 from the germline V gene are SGHTA and FQGNSA. The CDR3 region is CASSPSGRGDYEQYF. CDR3 nucleotides: TGTGCCAGCAGCCCAAGCGGGAGAGGCGACTACGAGCAGTACTTC.

The J gene is TRBJ2-1, the V gene TRBV19; 8 bases align to TRBD1. There are 19 residues in the CDR3. CDR1 is LNHDA, CDR2 SQIVND, per germline (reference sequence). With V trimmed by 6 bases and J by 0 bases, 16 bases remained unmatched. The CDR3, as DNA: TGTGCCAGTAGCAGAACGGGAATGGGACAGGCTGGCTCCTACAATGAGCAGTTCTTC. Residues: CASSRTGMGQAGSYNEQFF.

V gene TRBV30 combines with J gene TRBJ1-2; D gene uncertain. The CDR3 is 14 residues long. CDR1 is GTSNPN, CDR2 SVGIG, per germline (reference sequence). V was pared by 0 bases and J by 4 bases, with 12 bases between. CDR3 residues: CAWSVHRILYGYTF. The CDR3 DNA sequence: TGTGCCTGGAGTGTACATAGAATCCTCTATGGCTACACCTTC.

The V call is TRBV5-6, the J call TRBJ2-5; D not resolved. Germline V gene lookup returns CDR1 SGHDT and CDR2 YYEEEE. There are 13 residues in the CDR3. Deletions cut 0 bases from V and 7 bases from J, with 10 bases between. CDR3 loop: CASSLGTPGTQYF. The CDR3 DNA is TGTGCCAGCAGCTTGGGCACTCCGGGGACCCAGTACTTC.

This chain joins TRBV18 and TRBJ1-5; D not certain. Germline lookup yields CDR1 KGHSH and CDR2 LQKENI. With 2 bases removed from V and 6 bases from J, the gap between germline ends came to 2 bases. The CDR3 consists of 11 residues. In nucleotides, the CDR3 is TGTGCCAGCTCACCATTTCAGCCCCAGCATTTT. It specifies CASSPFQPQHF.

The chain employs TRBV5-6 and TRBJ1-2; possible D gene TRBD1, 5 bases. The V end lost 0 bases, the J end lost 4 bases, and 10 bases lay between the germline ends. The germline V gene has CDR1 SGHDT and CDR2 YYEEEE. CDR3 length equals 14 residues. Here the CDR3 reads CASSLGGDLYGYTF. The CDR3 DNA is TGTGCCAGCAGCTTGGGGGGGGATCTCTATGGCTACACCTTC.

V and J are TRBV6-6 and TRBJ1-5, with no clear D. The germline gives CDR1 MNHNY, CDR2 SVGAGI (reference sequence). The CDR3 consists of 12 residues. The ends were cut back, 6 bases at V and 6 bases at J, with 9 bases in the middle. Written as DNA, the CDR3 is TGTGCCAGCAGCCTGGTAGGTCAGCCCCAGCATTTT. This sequence encodes CASSLVGQPQHF.

This chain uses TRBV4-1 with TRBJ1-1; the match to TRBD1 covers 8 bases. The CDR3 has 15 residues. J gave up 1 base and V 4 bases, and 5 bases lay outside the gene matches. CDR1 and CDR2 from the germline V gene are MGHRA and YSYEKL. CDR3 protein: CASSPTGAKNTEAFF. The DNA for the CDR3 is TGCGCCAGCAGCCCGACAGGGGCGAAGAACACTGAAGCTTTCTTT.

This clone was detected only once. The J gene is TRBJ2-7, the V gene TRBV5-1, with D possibly matching TRBD2 (6 bases). Looked up from germline, CDR1 is SGHRS and CDR2 is YFSETQ. The CDR3 runs to 15 residues. V shed 2 bases and J shed 4 bases, with 16 bases lying between them. The CDR3 here is CASSFAGPDFYEQYF. The DNA of the CDR3 is TGCGCCAGCAGCTTCGCGGGGCCGGACTTTTACGAGCAGTACTTC.

The J gene is TRBJ1-2, the V gene TRBV5-6; D uncertain. V was pared by 0 bases and J by 7 bases, with 16 bases between. The CDR3 contains 15 residues. Germline V gives CDR1 SGHDT, CDR2 YYEEEE. The CDR3 coding sequence is TGTGCCAGCAGCTTGGCCAGGCCTCGGGAGGCTGGCTACACCTTC. This encodes CASSLARPREAGYTF.

V gene TRBV5-5 combines with J gene TRBJ1-3, with a weak D call TRBD1 (6 bases). The CDR3 covers 17 residues. In germline, CDR1 is SGHKS, CDR2 YYEKEE (reference sequence). V lost 6 bases to trimming and J lost 1 base, with 20 bases between them. The CDR3 spells CASNPFGKGGSGNTIYF. The CDR3 nucleotides are TGTGCCAGCAACCCCTTCGGTAAGGGGGGGTCTGGAAACACCATATATTTT.

V gene TRBV7-6 combines with J gene TRBJ2-3; TRBD2 aligns across 11 bases. The germline V gene has CDR1 SGHVS and CDR2 FNYEAQ. V dropped 5 bases and J dropped 3; count of bases not matched to a gene: 7. CDR3 size: 16 residues. The CDR3 DNA sequence: TGTGCCAGCAGCCCCTCGGGACTAGCGGCGACAGATACGCAGTATTTT. This gives the protein CASSPSGLAATDTQYF.

J is TRBJ2-5 and V is TRBV20-1; D is undetermined. CDR1 is DFQATT, CDR2 SNEGSKA, per germline (reference sequence). This CDR3 is 10 amino acids long. In nucleotides, the CDR3 is TGCAGCGCAATTCGGGAGACCCAGTACTTC. Translated, it gives CSAIRETQYF.

The V gene is TRBV18, the J gene TRBJ1-1, with D perhaps matching TRBD1 (5 bases). The germline V and J ends were trimmed by 3 bases and 0 bases, with 11 bases remaining between them. CDR1 is KGHSH, CDR2 LQKENI, per germline. The CDR3 is 15 amino acids. CDR3 amino acids: CASSPGLDMNTEAFF. The CDR3 DNA reads as TGTGCCAGCTCACCGGGGTTGGACATGAACACTGAAGCTTTCTTT.

This rearrangement joins TRBV5-6 to TRBJ2-7; 7 bases agree with TRBD1. V lost 5 bases to trimming and J lost 3 bases; unmatched junction nucleotides: 5. Per the germline V gene, CDR1 is SGHDT and CDR2 is YYEEEE. CDR3 size: 13 residues. The CDR3 nucleotides read TGTGCCAGCAGGGGACAGAGGAACTACGAGCAGTACTTC. Translated: CASRGQRNYEQYF.

V gene TRBV4-2 combines with J gene TRBJ2-3, with TRBD2 matching over 7 bases. V dropped 1 base and J dropped 1; count of bases not matched to a gene: 8. The CDR3 has 17 residues. The germline CDR1 and CDR2 sequences are LGHNA and YNFKEQ. The CDR3 spells CASSQGKNAGGTDTQYF. The CDR3 coding sequence is TGTGCCAGCAGCCAAGGGAAGAACGCGGGGGGCACAGATACGCAGTATTTT.

In its sample, this clone is medium-sized. The identical CDR3 is also encoded by other nucleotide sequences in the sample. The rearrangement uses TRBV7-2 and TRBJ1-2; perhaps TRBD1 as D (5 bases). Looked up from germline, CDR1 is SGHTA and CDR2 is FQGNSA. This CDR3 is 13 amino acids long. The V gene lost 1 base and the J gene lost 2 bases, with 5 bases spanning the gap. The CDR3, as DNA: TGTGCCAGCAGCTTAGGGGACAACTATGGCTACACCTTC. The encoded protein is CASSLGDNYGYTF.

The CDR3 loop reads CASSQGNWRGGPTEAFF. The CDR3 DNA reads as TGCGCCAGCAGCCAGGGGAACTGGAGGGGTGGGCCCACTGAAGCTTTCTTT. The V call is TRBV4-1, the J call TRBJ1-1, with TRBD1 as a possible D gene (5 bases). The CDR3 consists of 17 residues. V lost 3 bases, J lost 4 bases, and 21 bases lay in between. The germline gives CDR1 MGHRA, CDR2 YSYEKL.

This sequence joins TRBV5-1 and TRBJ2-2, with 9 bases identical to TRBD1. After removal of 4 bases from V and 4 bases from J, the junction contained 8 bases not matched to a gene. CDR3 size: 16 residues. The germline gives CDR1 SGHRS, CDR2 YFSETQ. CDR3 DNA sequence: TGCGCCAGCAGCGGGGGACAGGGCGGCGGCACCGGGGAGCTGTTTTTT. Residues: CASSGGQGGGTGELFF.

The chain uses TRBV4-1 and TRBJ2-2; the D gene is possibly TRBD1 (5 bases). The CDR3 runs to 15 residues. Germline V gives CDR1 MGHRA, CDR2 YSYEKL. V was shortened by 1 base and J by 1 base, with 7 bases between the two germline ends. CDR3 DNA sequence: TGCGCCAGCAGCCAAGGGACAAAGAACACCGGGGAGCTGTTTTTT. Protein: CASSQGTKNTGELFF.

The rearrangement joins TRBV5-1 to TRBJ2-2; possible D gene TRBD1, 5 bases. Trimming shortened V by 3 bases and J by 5 bases, and 14 bases separated the two germline ends. Germline CDR1 SGHRS, CDR2 YFSETQ. The CDR3 contains 15 residues. The CDR3 nucleotides are TGCGCCAGCAGCTGGGGTCTAGGGGCTACCGGGGAGCTGTTTTTT. Translated: CASSWGLGATGELFF.

This chain connects TRBV19 to TRBJ2-7; 13 positions match TRBD2. Germline V gives CDR1 LNHDA, CDR2 SQIVND (reference sequence). J gave up 6 bases and V 6 bases, and 5 bases lay outside the gene matches. CDR3 length: 14 amino acids. The CDR3 reads CASSGLAGVGEQYF. CDR3 DNA sequence: TGTGCCAGTAGCGGACTAGCGGGAGTGGGCGAGCAGTACTTC.

The chain employs TRBV5-1 and TRBJ2-2; the D gene is possibly TRBD2 (5 bases). V was cut by 5 bases and J by 2 bases, with 10 bases left in between. CDR1 and CDR2 (germline): SGHRS, YFSETQ. The CDR3 has 14 residues. CDR3 sequence: CASREDPNTGELFF. CDR3 bases: TGCGCCAGCAGGGAGGACCCCAACACCGGGGAGCTGTTTTTT.